Included here is one T cell receptor (beta chain) sequence, with context. The antigen is undetermined. PCR was performed using 60 Vbeta and 13 Jbeta primers. Assay: immunoSEQ multiplex PCR; the TCRdb copy retains only in-frame clones and omits some. Found here are around 170,000 clones, around 72% of them singletons; the top ten hold 7%. This sample was included in a study of cytomegalovirus exposure and HLA in healthy donors. CDR1 and CDR2 from the germline V gene are LNHDA and SQIVND (reference sequence). Trimming pared 5 bases from V and 5 bases from J, leaving 12 bases between. The CDR3 length is 13 residues. Broader study findings: In all likelihood, a cluster of highly shared sequence variants was a sequencing artifact.

This TCR was recovered from a woman between 40 and 50 years old in good health and CMV-seropositive. Source material: PBMCs. This rearrangement joins TRBV19 to TRBJ1-1; D is undetermined. For the CDR3, the DNA is TGTGCCAGTAGTCTCCGGGTTCGGACTGAAGCTTTCTTT. It codes for CASSLRVRTEAFF. Full variable domain (remainder filled in from reference TRBV19 and TRBJ1-1): DGGITQSPKYLFRKEGQNVTLSCEQNLNHDAMYWYRQDPGQGLRLIYYSQIVNDFQKGDIAEGYSVSREKKESFPLTVTSAQKNPTAFYLCASSLRVRTEAFFGQGTRLTVV.